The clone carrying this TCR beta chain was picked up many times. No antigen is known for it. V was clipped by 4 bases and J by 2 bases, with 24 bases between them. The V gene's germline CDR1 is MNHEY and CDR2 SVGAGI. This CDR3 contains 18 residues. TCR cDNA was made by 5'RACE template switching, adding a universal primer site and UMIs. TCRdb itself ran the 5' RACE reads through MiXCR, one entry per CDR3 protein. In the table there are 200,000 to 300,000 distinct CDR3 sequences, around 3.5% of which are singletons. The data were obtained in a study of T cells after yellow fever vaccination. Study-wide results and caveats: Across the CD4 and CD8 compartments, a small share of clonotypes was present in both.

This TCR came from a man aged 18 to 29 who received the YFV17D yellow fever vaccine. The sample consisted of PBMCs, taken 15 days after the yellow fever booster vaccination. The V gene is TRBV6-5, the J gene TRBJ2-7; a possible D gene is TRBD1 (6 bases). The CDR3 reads CASSSLLKLGARPYEQYF. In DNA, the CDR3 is TGTGCCAGCAGTTCCCTACTCAAACTGGGGGCGCGCCCCTACGAGCAGTACTTC.